These 17 T cell receptor beta chains share one sample of origin, sequenced in a study of beta chain features in type 1 diabetes. Study-wide results and caveats: Moderate but significant shortening of TCRB CDR3s was recorded in all four CD4+ subsets from Type 1 diabetes patients.

Antigens of these TCRs are unknown. Reverse transcription of all isolated RNA meant that expressed TCRB transcripts were sequenced. Data came from immunoSEQ multiplex PCR; TCRdb stores just in-frame clones and leaves some out. This sample has approximately 60,000 clones, with about 50% found just once. The sequenced material came from Tregs from blood. The origin of the receptors is a middle-aged woman with type 1 diabetes.

This clone showed up just a few times. The chain links TRBV10-2 to TRBJ2-1; D possibly corresponds to TRBD2 (5 bases). CDR1 WSHSY and CDR2 SAAADI come from the germline V gene. This CDR3 region has 11 residues. V shed 8 bases and J shed 8 bases, with 10 bases lying between them. The CDR3 region is CASGPGYEQFF. The CDR3 DNA reads TGCGCCAGCGGCCCGGGGTATGAGCAGTTCTTC.

The V and J genes are TRBV7-8 and TRBJ1-5; unclear D gene. CDR3 size: 14 residues. Germline CDR1 is SGHVS and CDR2 is FQNEAQ. Trimming shortened V by 1 base and J by 6 bases, and 10 bases separated the two germline ends. The CDR3 is CASSLGAGIQPQHF. The CDR3 DNA reads as TGTGCCAGCAGCTTAGGGGCAGGCATTCAGCCCCAGCATTTT.

The gene calls are TRBV7-8 and TRBJ1-2; 7 bases line up with TRBD1. V lost 5 bases to trimming and J lost 4 bases; unmatched junction nucleotides: 16. CDR1 SGHVS and CDR2 FQNEAQ come from the germline V gene. The CDR3 loop spans 17 amino acids. The CDR3 bases are TGTGCCAGCAGCCGATACGCTTTTGGGACAGCGTCCTATGGCTACACCTTC. This translates into CASSRYAFGTASYGYTF.

This clone was seen more than once but under ten times. The chain uses TRBV7-2 and TRBJ2-1, with D perhaps matching TRBD1 (6 bases). The germline V gene encodes CDR1 SGHTA and CDR2 FQGNSA. The length of the CDR3 is 14 residues. Trimming removed 2 bases at V and 8 bases at J, with 13 bases between. DNA of the CDR3: TGTGCCAGCAGCTTAAGCCGAAAGGGGGATGAGCAGTTCTTC. It specifies CASSLSRKGDEQFF.

The V call is TRBV28, the J call TRBJ2-7; 7 positions agree with TRBD2. From germline, CDR1 is MDHEN and CDR2 SYDVKM. The V gene end was trimmed by 7 bases and the J gene end by 7 bases; junction bases not matched to a gene: 10. This CDR3 has 13 amino acids. CDR3 amino acids: CASTLGGVREQYF. The CDR3 coding sequence is TGTGCCAGCACCCTGGGGGGGGTAAGAGAGCAGTACTTC.

This clone was seen a few times. The rearrangement joins TRBV7-2 to TRBJ2-7, with 9 bases that match TRBD1. The V gene end was trimmed by 5 bases and the J gene end by 4 bases; junction bases not matched to a gene: 9. Germline assignment: CDR1 SGHTA and CDR2 FQGNSA. This CDR3 region has 15 residues. CDR3 sequence: CASSESQGAPYEQYF. DNA for the CDR3: TGTGCCAGCAGCGAGTCACAGGGGGCCCCTTACGAGCAGTACTTC.

The CDR3 here is CASSPSTGTPSYEQYF. The DNA of the CDR3 is TGTGCCAGCAGCCCCTCTACCGGGACACCCTCCTACGAGCAGTACTTC. The rearrangement uses TRBV27 and TRBJ2-7; a weak D match, TRBD1 (6 bases). This CDR3 contains 16 residues. Trimming stripped 6 bases from V and 0 bases from J, with 18 bases between. The V gene's germline CDR1 is MNHEY and CDR2 SMNVEV (reference sequence).

The chain links TRBV27 to TRBJ1-1; 8 bases are shared with TRBD1. CDR1 is MNHEY and CDR2 is SMNVEV in the germline V gene (reference sequence). The CDR3 is 16 amino acids. V shed 5 bases, J shed 5 bases, and the junction held 13 bases outside the gene matches. CDR3 sequence reads: CASSPSGAGGATEAFF. CDR3 coding DNA: TGTGCCAGCAGTCCCAGCGGGGCAGGGGGCGCGACTGAAGCTTTCTTT.

The V and J genes are TRBV25-1 and TRBJ2-7, with no clear D. V dropped 6 bases and J dropped 6 bases, with 6 bases sitting between them. CDR1 is MGHDK, CDR2 SYGVNS, per germline. The CDR3 is 10 amino acids. This CDR3 is CASRRSEQYF. The CDR3 DNA follows: TGTGCCAGCAGAAGGAGCGAGCAGTACTTC.

This clone was detected only once. V and J are TRBV4-1 and TRBJ2-1, with D perhaps TRBD2 (6 bases). Germline assignment: CDR1 MGHRA and CDR2 YSYEKL. The CDR3 spans 18 residues. V lost 0 bases and J lost 1, with 16 bases in between. This chain's CDR3 is CASSQDPSLRGSYNEQFF. The DNA for the CDR3 is TGCGCCAGCAGCCAAGATCCAAGTCTCCGGGGGTCCTACAATGAGCAGTTCTTC.

This chain connects TRBV7-8 to TRBJ2-5, with D tentatively TRBD1 (6 bases). This CDR3 is 16 amino acids long. Per the germline V gene, CDR1 is SGHVS and CDR2 is FQNEAQ. V gave up 1 base and J gave up 3 bases, with 15 bases separating them. CDR3 sequence reads: CASSLEGHRREETQYF. CDR3 bases: TGTGCCAGCAGCTTAGAGGGACACAGACGTGAAGAGACCCAGTACTTC.

The chain employs TRBV5-6 and TRBJ1-2, with D maybe TRBD1 (5 bases). The CDR3 runs to 16 residues. The germline V gene encodes CDR1 SGHDT and CDR2 YYEEEE. V shed 0 bases and J shed 4 bases, with 16 bases lying between them. The CDR3 is CASSLAPGLLSYGYTF. CDR3 in DNA: TGTGCCAGCAGCTTGGCCCCAGGGCTCCTCAGCTATGGCTACACCTTC.

This clone is a singleton in its sample. The same CDR3 is also encoded by other DNA sequences in this sample. The genes are TRBV7-2 and TRBJ2-7, with 7 bases matching TRBD1. J gave up 7 bases and V 1 base, and 4 bases lay outside the gene matches. The V gene's germline CDR1 is SGHTA and CDR2 FQGNSA. This CDR3 contains 13 residues. CDR3 amino acids: CASSLGQGREQYF. CDR3 nucleotide sequence: TGTGCCAGCAGCTTAGGACAGGGCAGGGAGCAGTACTTC.

The V call is TRBV19, the J call TRBJ1-1, with 7 bases aligning to TRBD1. The CDR3 is 14 residues long. J lost 4 bases, V lost 3 bases, and 5 bases had no gene match. In germline, CDR1 is LNHDA, CDR2 SQIVND (reference sequence). CDR3 sequence: CASSISRGPTEAFF. The DNA for the CDR3 is TGTGCCAGTAGTATTTCGAGGGGGCCCACTGAAGCTTTCTTT.

The chain joins TRBV7-6 to TRBJ2-3; perhaps TRBD2 as D (5 bases). V shed 1 base and J shed 10 bases, with 15 bases lying between them. This CDR3 region has 14 residues. CDR1 SGHVS and CDR2 FNYEAQ come from the germline V gene. CDR3 bases: TGTGCCAGCAGCTTAGACGGGCGGGTCGACGCGCAGTATTTT. Protein: CASSLDGRVDAQYF.

The chain combines TRBV7-2 with TRBJ1-2, with D possibly TRBD1 on 6 matching bases. This CDR3 has 14 amino acids. Germline loops: CDR1 SGHTA, CDR2 FQGNSA. V was clipped by 8 bases and J by 8 bases, with 21 bases between them. The CDR3 region is CASHPGGAARGYTF. The CDR3 nucleotides read TGTGCCAGCCACCCGGGGGGCGCCGCTCGGGGCTACACCTTC.

V and J are TRBV18 and TRBJ1-6, with D uncertain. CDR3 length equals 13 residues. V was cut by 5 bases and J by 6 bases, with 8 bases left in between. Looked up from germline, CDR1 is KGHSH and CDR2 is LQKENI. CDR3 in DNA: TGTGCCAGCTCAAGCGCCGGTAATTCACCCCTCCACTTT. Its protein product is CASSSAGNSPLHF. Full variable domain (outside the CDR3, taken from reference TRBV18 and TRBJ1-6): NAGVMQNPRHLVRRRGQEARLRCSPMKGHSHVYWYRQLPEEGLKFMVYLQKENIIDESGMPKERFSAEFPKEGPSILRIQQVVRGDSAAYFCASSSAGNSPLHFGNGTRLTVT.